These 21 T cell receptor beta chains were all obtained from the same sample, sequenced in a study of T-cell reconstitution after alpha-beta-depleted transplantation in children. Preparation of the TCRbeta library used unique molecular identifiers. TCRdb itself ran the PCR reads through MiXCR, one entry per CDR3 protein. The sample has 200,000 to 300,000 distinct CDR3 sequences; around 25% are singletons. The sequencing used PBMCs, collected before TCRalphabeta/CD19-depleted stem cell transplant. These receptors all stem from a girl aged 2 to 10 with Fanconi anemia, due to receive a stem cell transplant.

This clonotype showed up just a few times. V usage is TRBV5-1 and J usage is TRBJ1-1; the match to TRBD1 covers 7 bases. The J segment lost 1 base and the V segment lost 6 bases, leaving 6 bases of the junction unmatched. The CDR3 runs 14 residues. Per the germline V gene, CDR1 is SGHRS and CDR2 is YFSETQ. The CDR3: CASNRGQANTEAFF. In nucleotides, the CDR3 is TGCGCCAGCAACCGAGGACAGGCGAACACTGAAGCTTTCTTT.

V is TRBV6-1 and J is TRBJ2-7; TRBD1 aligns across 9 bases. CDR3 length: 14 residues. CDR1 is MNHNS and CDR2 is SASEGT in the germline V gene. With 7 bases clipped from V and 2 bases from J, the junction kept 6 bases outside the gene matches. In nucleotides, the CDR3 is TGTGCCAGCACTCGGGGACAGGGTCCCTACGAGCAGTACTTC. The encoded protein is CASTRGQGPYEQYF.

This chain links TRBV7-8 with TRBJ2-1; D is possibly TRBD2 (6 bases). V was cut by 6 bases and J by 0 bases, with 12 bases left in between. The CDR3 is made up of 15 amino acids. Germline CDR1 and CDR2: SGHVS and FQNEAQ. This chain's CDR3 is CASRPDGSSYNEQFF. The CDR3 DNA sequence: TGTGCCAGCAGACCCGACGGGAGCTCCTACAATGAGCAGTTCTTC.

This clonotype has just a few counts. The chain couples TRBV12-3 or TRBV12-4 to TRBJ2-2; D might be TRBD1 (6 bases). The CDR3 covers 16 residues. Trimming stripped 6 bases from V and 1 base from J, with 15 bases between. The CDR3 sequence is CASRLPSTGNTGELFF. The CDR3, as DNA: TGTGCCAGCAGATTACCATCGACAGGGAACACCGGGGAGCTGTTTTTT.

This chain joins TRBV20-1 and TRBJ2-5, with D perhaps matching TRBD1 (5 bases). Germline CDR1 DFQATT, CDR2 SNEGSKA (reference sequence). The CDR3 extends over 12 amino acids. Trimming left V 5 bases short and J 1 base short, with 8 bases between. The DNA for the CDR3 is TGCAGTGCTTCAGGGATCCAAGAGACCCAGTACTTC. Protein sequence: CSASGIQETQYF.

This clonotype occurred a few times. The V gene is TRBV11-1, the J gene TRBJ1-2; maybe TRBD1 (6 bases). The CDR3 runs 20 residues. Germline CDR1 reads SGHAT; CDR2 reads FQDESV (reference sequence). Trimming cost V 0 bases and J 6 bases, with 29 bases left between them. CDR3 bases: TGTGCCAGCAGCTTAGCAAGAGGTCTGGGGGGCTCGTTTCTAACTAATGGCTACACCTTC. Protein sequence: CASSLARGLGGSFLTNGYTF.

This clonotype was seen many times. The CDR3 reads CSARHPASGIETQYF. The CDR3, as DNA: TGCAGTGCTAGGCATCCGGCTAGCGGGATTGAGACCCAGTACTTC. The chain is built from TRBV20-1 and TRBJ2-5; 9 positions agree with TRBD2. Germline trimming cut 3 bases from V and 5 bases from J; bases unmatched to any gene: 10. The CDR3 covers 15 residues. Germline-derived CDR1 and CDR2 are DFQATT and SNEGSKA (reference sequence).

This clonotype was detected only once. V usage is TRBV11-1 and J usage is TRBJ2-2; TRBD2 might be the D (6 bases). Germline V lookup: CDR1 SGHAT, CDR2 FQDESV (reference sequence). The V end was cut by 4 bases, the J end by 2 bases, with 14 bases between. This CDR3 comprises 16 residues. The CDR3 is CASSWVQRANTGELFF. The DNA for the CDR3 is TGTGCCAGCAGCTGGGTCCAGCGGGCTAACACCGGGGAGCTGTTTTTT.

The chain joins TRBV3-1 to TRBJ2-5, with 8 positions matching TRBD2. Trimming took 1 base from V and 5 from J; bases not matched to a gene: 12. CDR1 and CDR2 from the germline V gene are LGHDT and YNNKEL (reference sequence). This CDR3 comprises 17 residues. The CDR3 spells CASSQGPAGGVKETQYF. For the CDR3, the DNA is TGTGCCAGCAGCCAAGGTCCGGCGGGAGGTGTCAAGGAGACCCAGTACTTC.

The chain joins TRBV28 to TRBJ2-4, with 8 nucleotides matching TRBD1. The CDR3 has 15 amino acids. J lost 5 bases, V lost 6 bases, and 9 bases had no gene match. CDR1 is MDHEN, CDR2 SYDVKM, per germline. The CDR3 sequence: CASSRGLGQENIQYF. DNA of the CDR3: TGTGCCAGCAGCAGGGGGCTCGGACAGGAAAACATTCAGTACTTC.

The chain employs TRBV20-1 and TRBJ2-1, with 9 bases that match TRBD2. The CDR3 sequence is 13 residues long. The germline gives CDR1 DFQATT, CDR2 SNEGSKA (reference sequence). V shed 7 bases and J 1 base; nucleotides not matched to a gene: 2. CDR3 in amino acids: CSERGESYNEQFF. In DNA, the CDR3 is TGCAGTGAGCGGGGGGAGTCCTACAATGAGCAGTTCTTC.

The V and J genes are TRBV7-9 and TRBJ2-7; 7 nucleotides align to TRBD1. CDR1 and CDR2 from the germline V gene are SEHNR and FQNEAQ (reference sequence). V lost 6 bases and J lost 5; bases outside the gene matches: 10. CDR3 length: 14 residues. This CDR3 is CASRLDDRVDEQYF. CDR3 nucleotide sequence: TGTGCCAGCAGACTGGATGACAGGGTGGACGAGCAGTACTTC.

The chain recombines TRBV6-1 with TRBJ2-1; 7 bases line up with TRBD1. CDR3 length: 16 amino acids. V gave up 3 bases and J gave up 8 bases; unmatched junction bases: 13. The germline CDR1 and CDR2 sequences are MNHNS and SASEGT. For the CDR3, the DNA is TGTGCCAGCAGTGAGGCGCAGGGGGTTTTAATCTATGAGCAGTTCTTC. The encoded protein is CASSEAQGVLIYEQFF.

In its sample, this clonotype was seen many times. V usage is TRBV20-1 and J usage is TRBJ2-5, with 8 bases identical to TRBD2. The V gene's germline CDR1 is DFQATT and CDR2 SNEGSKA (reference sequence). V lost 6 bases to trimming and J lost 5 bases; unmatched junction nucleotides: 5. The CDR3 spans 12 residues. DNA for the CDR3: TGCAGTGCCCGAGCGGGAGTGGAGACCCAGTACTTC. Translated: CSARAGVETQYF.

At least ten counts were recorded for this clonotype. The chain is built from TRBV10-3 and TRBJ2-3; TRBD2 aligns across 10 bases. Germline V lookup: CDR1 ENHRY, CDR2 SYGVKD. The CDR3 length is 16 residues. With V trimmed by 7 bases and J by 5 bases, 12 bases remained unmatched. CDR3 region: CAINPGAGGPEDTQYF. For the CDR3, the DNA is TGTGCCATCAATCCGGGAGCGGGGGGGCCGGAAGATACGCAGTATTTT.

This clonotype was picked up a small number of times. This chain links TRBV5-1 with TRBJ2-7; D possibly matches TRBD1 or TRBD2 (5 bases each). The germline V gene encodes CDR1 SGHRS and CDR2 YFSETQ. Trimming cost V 0 bases and J 0 bases, with 13 bases left between them. The length of the CDR3 is 16 residues. The CDR3 spells CASSLDRGPSSYEQYF. The CDR3 nucleotides read TGCGCCAGCAGCTTGGACCGGGGCCCGAGCTCCTACGAGCAGTACTTC. The entire variable domain, with the rest obtained from reference TRBV5-1 and TRBJ2-7, is as follows: KAGVTQTPRYLIKTRGQQVTLSCSPISGHRSVSWYQQTPGQGLQFLFEYFSETQRNKGNFPGRFSGRQFSNSRSEMNVSTLELGDSALYLCASSLDRGPSSYEQYFGPGTRLTVT.

The sample holds many counts of this clonotype. The rearrangement links TRBV12-3 or TRBV12-4 to TRBJ2-3, with 8 bases identical to TRBD2. CDR3 size: 15 residues. J was trimmed by 5 bases and V by 6 bases; bases with no gene match: 10. This CDR3 is CASSYPGLGVDTQYF. The CDR3 region has the DNA TGTGCCAGCAGCTATCCGGGACTAGGGGTAGATACGCAGTATTTT.

CDR3 protein: CSVVGSTGSHGYTF. The CDR3 coding sequence is TGCAGCGTTGTGGGATCGACAGGGTCGCATGGCTACACCTTC. This chain connects TRBV29-1 to TRBJ1-2; 7 nucleotides line up with TRBD1. V shed 4 bases, J shed 6 bases, and the junction held 11 bases outside the gene matches. The CDR3 contains 14 residues. In germline, CDR1 is SQVTM, CDR2 ANQGSEA.

This clonotype was counted many times. The chain couples TRBV15 to TRBJ1-2, with 7 bases fitting TRBD1. The CDR3 sequence is 13 residues long. Germline assignment: CDR1 LNHNV and CDR2 YYDKDF (reference sequence). Trimming cost V 8 bases and J 4 bases; bases outside gene matches: 7. CDR3 in amino acids: CATFYRGSYGYTF. CDR3 bases: TGTGCCACCTTCTACAGGGGAAGCTATGGCTACACCTTC.

The V gene is TRBV7-8, the J gene TRBJ2-7, with 8 bases aligning to TRBD1. The CDR3 is 15 residues long. Germline CDR1 and CDR2: SGHVS and FQNEAQ. The V segment lost 5 bases and the J segment 4 bases; nucleotides outside the gene matches: 10. CDR3 sequence: CASSPRTGNRYEQYF. In nucleotides, the CDR3 is TGTGCCAGCAGCCCCAGGACAGGGAATAGGTACGAGCAGTACTTC.

The chain is built from TRBV28 and TRBJ2-3; weak D call: TRBD1 (6 bases). The CDR3 runs 19 residues. V was trimmed by 7 bases and J by 2 bases, leaving 28 bases between them. In germline, CDR1 is MDHEN, CDR2 SYDVKM. The CDR3 sequence: CASTSLWTEDRTPTDTQYF. In DNA form, the CDR3 reads TGTGCCAGCACCTCTTTGTGGACAGAGGATCGCACACCCACAGATACGCAGTATTTT.